This T cell receptor (beta chain) stems from a study of blood T cell repertoires in COVID-19. Study summary: T cells, B-cell-depleted T cells, or PBMCs supplied cDNA or gDNA.

In the authors' methods: Amplified reference gene primers provided the basis for estimating nucleated cell counts. The assay was immunoSEQ multiplex PCR, and TCRdb's table has in-frame clones only and misses some. The DNA was the basis for D and trimming; V, J and clone size are from that table. The sample has 70,000 to 90,000 clones; 70% to 90% are singletons. Germline CDR1 reads MDHEN; CDR2 reads SYDVKM. The CDR3 totals 15 residues. V was clipped by 5 bases and J by 4 bases, with 17 bases between them. The chain uses TRBV28 and TRBJ1-2; the D gene is possibly TRBD1 (6 bases). The origin of this receptor is a man aged 50 or older with COVID-19, enrolled during active disease. Sequencing was carried out using peripheral blood. CDR3 coding DNA: TGTGCCAGCAGTCTTCCTGACGGGGGGCTCTATGGCTACACCTTC. Residues: CASSLPDGGLYGYTF.